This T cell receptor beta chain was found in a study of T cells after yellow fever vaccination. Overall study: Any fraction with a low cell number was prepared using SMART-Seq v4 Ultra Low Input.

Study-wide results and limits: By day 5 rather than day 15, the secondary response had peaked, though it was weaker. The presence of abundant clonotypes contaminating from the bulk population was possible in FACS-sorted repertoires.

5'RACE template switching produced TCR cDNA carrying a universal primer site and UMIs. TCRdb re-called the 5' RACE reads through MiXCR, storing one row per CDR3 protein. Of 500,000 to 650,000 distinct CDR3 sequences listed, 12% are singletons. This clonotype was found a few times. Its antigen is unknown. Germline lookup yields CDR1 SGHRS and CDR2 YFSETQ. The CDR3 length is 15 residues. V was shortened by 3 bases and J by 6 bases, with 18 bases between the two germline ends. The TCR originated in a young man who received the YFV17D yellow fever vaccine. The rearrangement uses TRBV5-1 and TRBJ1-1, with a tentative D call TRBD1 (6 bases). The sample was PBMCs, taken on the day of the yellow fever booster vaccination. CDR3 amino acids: CASSWGHFDRAEAFF. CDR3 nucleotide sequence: TGCGCCAGCAGCTGGGGACACTTTGATAGGGCTGAAGCTTTCTTT.